These T cell receptor beta chains were read from a single sample in a study of cytomegalovirus exposure and HLA in healthy donors. Sequencing was performed with immunoSEQ multiplex PCR; in TCRdb, only in-frame clones are kept and a portion is missing. The data show about 180,000 clones, with approximately 80% seen just once and 0.5% to 0.55% held by the top ten. The specimen sequenced was PBMCs. The receptor source for this set is a woman in her fifties or sixties in good health and CMV-seronegative. Both conserved end residues are part of each CDR3. A D gene is named only where the DNA matches it firmly. Expanded clones get a size class; other rows say once, few or many, or leave the size out.

j_call clone_size d_call v_call cdr3_nt cdr3_aa
TRBJ2-1 . TRBD2 TRBV7-3 TGTGCCAGCAGCTCCCAAGCGGGGCCCCTTGCGGGTGAGCAGTTCTTC CASSSQAGPLAGEQFF
TRBJ1-4 once . TRBV27 TGTGCCAGCAGTCCCTTCTTACAGGGTACGGTCGAAAAACTGTTTTTT CASSPFLQGTVEKLFF
TRBJ2-6 . . TRBV15 TGTGCCACCAGCAGAGCTCCTACTTCGGGTTTGGGCGGGGGGGCCAACGTCCTGACTTTC CATSRAPTSGLGGGANVLTF
TRBJ2-2 . TRBD2 TRBV5-4 TGTGCCAGCAGCTTGGGACTAGCGGGAGTTCACACCGGGGAGCTGTTTTTT CASSLGLAGVHTGELFF
TRBJ1-1 . . TRBV28 TGTGCCGGCGCAGGGAATTCGAACACTGAAGCTTTCTTT CAGAGNSNTEAFF
TRBJ2-2 . . TRBV7-3 TGTGCCAGCAGCTCCCCGACAGTCAACACCGGGGAGCTGTTTTTT CASSSPTVNTGELFF
TRBJ2-7 . . TRBV4-2 TGTGCCAGCAGCCAAGATCGCGGACTCCCCTACGAGCAGTACTTC CASSQDRGLPYEQYF
TRBJ2-2 . TRBD2 TRBV5-1 TGCGCCAGCAGCTTTCTCCTAGCGGAAACCGGGGAGCTGTTTTTT CASSFLLAETGELFF
TRBJ1-6 . . TRBV10-1 TGCGCCAGCAGTGAGGACGGGACTAGTTCGCCCCTCCACTTT CASSEDGTSSPLHF
TRBJ2-3 . . TRBV6-1 TGTGCCAGCCTCCAGCGTACTAGCACAGATACGCAGTATTTT CASLQRTSTDTQYF
TRBJ2-3 few . TRBV28 TGTGCCAGCAGTCTAAGCCAGCTCGGGAGAACCTCAGATACGCAGTATTTT CASSLSQLGRTSDTQYF
TRBJ2-7 . . TRBV15 TGTGCCACCAGCAGCAGATTCTACGAGCAGTACTTC CATSSRFYEQYF
TRBJ1-4 . TRBD1 TRBV7-9 TGTGCCAGCAGCCCGAACCTGGGACAGGGGTATGAAAAACTGTTTTTT CASSPNLGQGYEKLFF
TRBJ2-2 . . TRBV5-1 TGCGCCAGCAGCTTGGCAGGGAAGGGGGCCGGGGAGCTGTTTTTT CASSLAGKGAGELFF
TRBJ2-2 . . TRBV9 TGTGCCAGCAGCCCTAGAGGGGGGGGAAACACCGGGGAGCTGTTTTTT CASSPRGGGNTGELFF
TRBJ2-7 . . TRBV21-1 TGTGCCAGCCCTTGGAGGGCTAGCGGGCGACCCTACGAGCAGTACTTC CASPWRASGRPYEQYF
TRBJ1-3 few . TRBV11-2 TGTGCCAGCAGCTTAGCTCCCAGCTCTGGAAACACCATATATTTT CASSLAPSSGNTIYF
TRBJ1-2 . TRBD1 TRBV19 TGTGCCAGTAGTATAGTCGGACAGGGGTATGGCTACACCTTC CASSIVGQGYGYTF
TRBJ2-3 . TRBD1 TRBV19 TGTGCCAGTAGCATTAGGACAGGGGGAGAGGCGAAGCGCACAGATACGCAGTATTTT CASSIRTGGEAKRTDTQYF
TRBJ2-1 . TRBD2 TRBV28 TGTGCCAGCAGTTTATGGACTAGCGGGCCGGACAATGAGCAGTTCTTC CASSLWTSGPDNEQFF
TRBJ1-5 . . TRBV28 TGTGCCGGGGGGAGGTGGAACAATCAGCCCCAGCATTTT CAGGRWNNQPQHF
TRBJ2-7 . TRBD1 TRBV5-1 TGCGCCAGCAGCTTGGGGGGACAGGGTTTTTTCGCCTACGAGCAGTACTTC CASSLGGQGFFAYEQYF
TRBJ1-5 . . TRBV11-3 TGTGCCAGCAGCTCTCGAGGGCGTGGCAATCAGCCCCAGCATTTT CASSSRGRGNQPQHF
TRBJ1-2 . TRBD1 TRBV27 TGTGCCAGCGGTTACCTTGGGACAGGGGGGATTTCTGGCTACACCTTC CASGYLGTGGISGYTF
TRBJ2-6 . . TRBV15 TGTGCCACCAGCAGAGATGTCGGACGGGGGAGAGTCTCTGGGGCCAACGTCCTGACTTTC CATSRDVGRGRVSGANVLTF
TRBJ1-6 . . TRBV28 TGTGCCAGCAGTTTAGTAGGGGATTATAATTCACCCCTCCACTTT CASSLVGDYNSPLHF
TRBJ1-5 . TRBD1 TRBV7-2 TGTGCCAGCAGCCCTAGAGGACAGGCCTATCAGCCCCAGCATTTT CASSPRGQAYQPQHF
TRBJ2-3 once TRBD2 TRBV5-1 TGCGCCAGCAGCGGTCAAGGGAGGGGAGATACGCAGTATTTT CASSGQGRGDTQYF
TRBJ1-4 . . TRBV5-4 TGTGCCAGCAGCTTGTCCCTCCGGGACACTTCAGGAAAACTGTTTTTT CASSLSLRDTSGKLFF
TRBJ2-7 . . TRBV27 TGTGCCAGCAGACTAGCCGGGAGTGTGGGGGAGCAGTACTTC CASRLAGSVGEQYF
TRBJ1-4 once TRBD1 TRBV6-1 TGTGCCAGCACCCGACAGGGCCGGGGTGAAAAACTGTTTTTT CASTRQGRGEKLFF
TRBJ2-6 . . TRBV2 TGTGCCAGCATGCCGACAGGAGTCTCCTCTGGGGCCAACGTCCTGACTTTC CASMPTGVSSGANVLTF
TRBJ2-5 . TRBD2 TRBV20-1 TGCAGTGTGCTCGGGGGGGGGACCCAGTACTTC CSVLGGGTQYF
TRBJ2-1 . TRBD1 TRBV4-2 TGTGCCAGCAGCCAAGAGCGGACAGGGGGCAATGAGCAGTTCTTC CASSQERTGGNEQFF
TRBJ1-4 . . TRBV7-6 TGTGCCAGCAGCTTATTGGGGGGTGCAACTAATGAAAAACTGTTTTTT CASSLLGGATNEKLFF
TRBJ1-4 . . TRBV6-5 TGTGCCAGCAGAGTAGATGGGGGGGGAAATGAAAAACTGTTTTTT CASRVDGGGNEKLFF
TRBJ2-2 . . TRBV7-6 TGTGCCAGCAGCTTGGGCCTTAGCACCGGGGAGCTGTTTTTT CASSLGLSTGELFF